Listed below are T cell receptor beta chains from one sample, sequenced in a study of blood T cell repertoires in COVID-19. Using immunoSEQ multiplex PCR, the repertoire was profiled, and TCRdb retains in-frame clones only, with some absent. The repertoire includes approximately 280,000 clones, about 91% of them detected once, and under 15% sits in the top ten. What was sequenced was peripheral blood. The receptors were gathered from a woman in her sixties or seventies with acute or convalescent COVID-19. The CDR3 runs from the conserved cysteine through the conserved F or W. D genes are given only for firm matches. Clone size is shown for a subset of rows, as once, few, many or a class of expanded clone.

.,.,TRBV7-2,TRBJ1-2,CASSFAGVKSYTF,TGTGCCAGCAGCTTTGCAGGGGTGAAGAGCTACACCTTC
TRBD2,.,TRBV7-2,TRBJ2-1,CASSVRAGGREQFF,TGTGCCAGCAGCGTAAGAGCGGGAGGAAGGGAGCAGTTCTTC
TRBD1,.,TRBV9,TRBJ2-1,CASSETTGDSFYNEQFF,TGTGCCAGCAGCGAGACAACCGGGGACAGTTTCTACAATGAGCAGTTCTTC
TRBD2,.,TRBV7-7,TRBJ2-1,CASSLGLAGVDEQFF,TGTGCTAGCAGCTTAGGCCTAGCGGGAGTCGATGAGCAGTTCTTC
TRBD1,.,TRBV28,TRBJ1-3,CASSLPGTAGNTIYF,TGTGCCAGCAGTTTGCCCGGGACAGCTGGAAACACCATATATTTT
TRBD1,.,TRBV19,TRBJ2-7,CASSADRFSYEQYF,TGTGCCAGTAGTGCGGACAGGTTCTCCTACGAGCAGTACTTC
.,once,TRBV6-5,TRBJ1-1,CASSYGQAFF,TGTGCCAGCAGTTACGGCCAAGCTTTCTTT
.,.,TRBV6-6,TRBJ1-6,CASSYSPDSPLHF,TGTGCCAGCAGTTACTCGCCAGATTCACCCCTCCACTTT
.,.,TRBV5-1,TRBJ1-1,CASSVERRGEAFF,TGCGCCAGCAGCGTGGAACGAAGAGGTGAAGCTTTCTTT
TRBD2,.,TRBV14,TRBJ2-2,CASSPGLAGDTGELFF,TGTGCCAGCAGCCCCGGACTAGCGGGGGATACCGGGGAGCTGTTTTTT
.,.,TRBV27,TRBJ1-1,CASNNLGLQATEAFF,TGTGCCAGCAATAACCTGGGATTACAGGCCACTGAAGCTTTCTTT
.,.,TRBV5-1,TRBJ1-4,CASSLGRGEKLFF,TGCGCCAGCAGCTTGGGGAGAGGGGAAAAACTGTTTTTT
TRBD1,.,TRBV3-1/TRBV3-2,TRBJ1-5,CASSLGGDRAFNQPQHF,TGTGCCAGCAGCCTCGGGGGGGACAGGGCTTTCAATCAGCCCCAGCATTTT
.,.,TRBV27,TRBJ2-1,CASSLVRNRDNEQFF,TGTGCCAGCAGTTTAGTCAGAAATCGTGACAATGAGCAGTTCTTC
TRBD2,.,TRBV6-2/TRBV6-3,TRBJ2-7,CASSSGLPPYEQYF,TGTGCCAGCAGTTCGGGACTACCACCCTACGAGCAGTACTTC
TRBD2,.,TRBV7-3,TRBJ2-3,CASSSLAGGGRDTQYF,TGTGCCAGCAGCTCACTAGCGGGAGGGGGTCGGGATACGCAGTATTTT
.,.,TRBV18,TRBJ1-2,CASSPTTANYGYTF,TGTGCCAGCTCACCAACGACAGCTAACTATGGCTACACCTTC
TRBD1,few,TRBV19,TRBJ2-3,CASRGGTGGSGVNTDTQYF,TGTGCCAGTAGAGGTGGGACAGGGGGTAGCGGGGTCAACACAGATACGCAGTATTTT
.,.,TRBV5-1,TRBJ1-4,CASSLPDGRVLFF,TGCGCCAGCAGCTTGCCGGACGGCAGGGTGCTGTTTTTT
TRBD1,.,TRBV2,TRBJ1-5,CASRFNRDRGRGSNQPQHF,TGTGCCAGCAGGTTCAACCGGGACAGGGGAAGAGGTAGCAATCAGCCCCAGCATTTT
TRBD1,.,TRBV5-4,TRBJ1-6,CASSLRGQGGFGSPLHF,TGTGCCAGCAGCTTGCGTGGACAGGGAGGTTTCGGCTCACCCCTCCACTTT
TRBD1,.,TRBV27,TRBJ2-3,CATGTGGQYF,TGTGCCACCGGGACAGGGGGGCAGTATTTT
.,.,TRBV29-1,TRBJ1-2,CSVGTRGYGYTF,TGCAGCGTTGGTACCCGAGGGTATGGCTACACCTTC
.,.,TRBV7-2,TRBJ1-5,CASSLYGNQPQHF,TGTGCCAGCAGCTTATATGGCAATCAGCCCCAGCATTTT
.,once,TRBV6-6,TRBJ2-7,CASSPAYEQYF,TGTGCCAGCAGCCCCGCCTACGAGCAGTACTTC
.,.,TRBV11-2,TRBJ2-7,CASGTIRQEKLAPLYF,TGTGCCAGTGGAACCATACGACAGGAGAAACTAGCGCCGCTCTACTTC
TRBD1,.,TRBV4-1,TRBJ1-1,CASSQSGQGDTEAFF,TGCGCCAGCAGCCAATCCGGACAGGGCGACACTGAAGCTTTCTTT
.,once,TRBV7-9,TRBJ2-5,CASSGQAAETQYF,TGTGCCAGCAGCGGGCAAGCGGCAGAGACCCAGTACTTC
TRBD2,.,TRBV4-1,TRBJ2-3,CASSQEERGGRTDTQYF,TGCGCCAGCAGCCAAGAAGAGCGGGGGGGCAGGACAGATACGCAGTATTTT
.,.,TRBV13,TRBJ2-3,CASSFGATDTQYF,TGTGCCAGCAGCTTCGGTGCAACAGATACGCAGTATTTT
.,.,TRBV5-1,TRBJ2-1,CASSSGLTNLDEQFF,TGCGCCAGCAGCTCGGGACTGACTAATTTGGATGAGCAGTTCTTC
TRBD2,once,TRBV5-4,TRBJ2-3,CARRLAGFTRVQYF,TGTGCCAGAAGACTAGCGGGGTTTACCCGGGTGCAGTATTTT
.,.,TRBV7-2,TRBJ2-2,CASSLGALAGELFF,TGTGCCAGCAGCTTAGGGGCCCTCGCCGGGGAGCTGTTTTTT
TRBD1,.,TRBV7-8,TRBJ2-1,CASSPSGQGIYEQFF,TGTGCCAGCAGCCCCTCGGGACAGGGGATCTATGAGCAGTTCTTC
TRBD1,once,TRBV27,TRBJ1-2,CASSFSNPGQGRYGYTF,TGTGCCAGCAGTTTCTCGAATCCGGGACAGGGCCGCTATGGCTACACCTTC